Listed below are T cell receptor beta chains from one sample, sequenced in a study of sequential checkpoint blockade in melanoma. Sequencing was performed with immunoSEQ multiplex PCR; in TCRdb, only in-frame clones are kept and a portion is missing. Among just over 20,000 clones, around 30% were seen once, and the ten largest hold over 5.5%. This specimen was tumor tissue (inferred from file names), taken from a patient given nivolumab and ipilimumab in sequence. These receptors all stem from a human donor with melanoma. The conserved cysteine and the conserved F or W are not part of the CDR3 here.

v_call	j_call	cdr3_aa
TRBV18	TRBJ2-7	ASSRPWAPLYEQY
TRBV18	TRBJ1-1	ASFTGAQRDTEAF
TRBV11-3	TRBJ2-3	ASSSGLGRTDTQY
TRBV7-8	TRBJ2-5	ASSLDQGETQY
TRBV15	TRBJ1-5	ATSRGQTNQPQH
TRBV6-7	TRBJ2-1	ASGGAGDEQF
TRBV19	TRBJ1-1	ASSINWGRPEAF
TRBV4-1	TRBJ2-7	ASRGGNSYEQY
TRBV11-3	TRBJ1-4	ASSLGVGQENEKLF
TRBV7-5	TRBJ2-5	ASSLGPRTGGIETQY
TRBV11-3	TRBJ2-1	ASSLGPGANNEQF
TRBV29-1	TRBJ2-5	SVEGTGQQETQY